Sequencing of this TCR beta chain was carried out in a study of regulatory T cells in long-lasting Graves disease. Arm-PCR of CDR3 regions and iRepertoire HTBI primers were used to build TCR beta libraries. TCRdb processed the multiplex PCR reads anew with MiXCR; each CDR3 protein has one entry. The data hold about 470,000 distinct CDR3 sequences, with 15% to 20% observed a single time. The time point here: newly diagnosed GD, antithyroid drugs for less than 3 months. Generation of the TCR library employed RNA extracted from PBMCs. As regards this clonotype: Its antigen is undetermined.

Trimming cost V 3 bases and J 4 bases, with 6 bases left between them. This CDR3 region has 12 residues. Study findings and constraints: The TCR repertoire of persistent Graves' patients was less diverse than that of newly diagnosed ones.

The same data also went into a second study, on T cells in Graves' hyperthyroidism and ophthalmopathy. That investigation notes: The HTBI primer set served for first-round RT-PCR of the TCR CDR3.

V usage is TRBV12-3 or TRBV12-4 and J usage is TRBJ1-1; D gene ambiguous. The sample was peripheral blood mononuclear cells (PBMCs), taken at new diagnosis, from a patient treated with antithyroid drugs. The sequence derives from a man aged 35-49 years with Graves disease. CDR3 nucleotides: TGTGCCAGCAGTTTTAGCACCACTGAAGCTTTCTTT. Its translation is CASSFSTTEAFF.